The rows below give T cell receptor beta chains drawn from one sample of a study of blood T cell repertoires in COVID-19. Measured with immunoSEQ multiplex PCR; TCRdb has only the in-frame clones, and not every one. The sample records about 260,000 clones, 87% being singletons. Sequenced sample: peripheral blood. Receptors were obtained from a woman aged 45-65 years with acute or convalescent COVID-19. Each CDR3 is given without its conserved first and last residue. The listing skips clone size in some rows; elsewhere it reads once, few, many or a size class.

v_call	clone_size	cdr3_aa
TRBV18	-	ASTRDRGYEQY
TRBV11-2	-	ASSLEGRQGAYEQY
TRBV4-1	-	ASRTPGTFYGYT
TRBV6-5	-	ASIFSRGTVSEQF
TRBV5-1	-	ASSLGQATGNTIY
TRBV27	-	ASSDRGGGSYEQY
TRBV2	-	ASSAILTGVGYT
TRBV28	-	ASSVGWEGGHTEAF
TRBV7-3	-	ASSSGTSGDPRGETQY
TRBV9	-	ASSVGEQGGDEKLF
TRBV2	-	ASSGSWTGDEQF
TRBV18	-	ASSPPTGRIYEQY
TRBV9	-	ASSDSKTGGVYGYT
TRBV9	once	ASSVVGQGLNEQF
TRBV5-8	-	ASSLMAGNTEAF
TRBV29-1	-	SVLGGSGRLSGEQY
TRBV12-3/TRBV12-4	-	ASSPDRSYGYT
TRBV3-1/TRBV3-2	-	ASSQALTAAGQPQH
TRBV5-8	few	ASRSDRVPGNTIY
TRBV10-3	-	ATQTSGGYNTGELF
TRBV19	-	ASSMWLAENTGELF
TRBV19	-	ASSIRGQNTEAF
TRBV7-2	-	ASSFPQRGLAGVNYEQY
TRBV5-1	few	ASSSQGDYGYT
TRBV5-1	few	ASSLVGLAGANTGELF
TRBV19	-	ASSLQGERGNTIY
TRBV7-9	-	ASRHAGPTEAF
TRBV18	-	ASSRPGTDEEAF
TRBV7-3	once	ASSPTSGSPVAQF
TRBV6-5	-	ASSYSRRSYQPQH
TRBV19	once	ASSIVSPDRGGNTGELF
TRBV24-1	-	ATSDLMVGQGNTGELF
TRBV7-3	-	ASSLTSEQIGTQY
TRBV2	once	ASSVNQITTDLNEKLF
TRBV5-6	-	ASSSGSSPYEQY
TRBV6-5	-	ASSYGQGPGYT
TRBV18	few	ASSPRGGAPITYEQY
TRBV7-6	-	ASSLALGGEQF
TRBV3-1/TRBV3-2	-	ASSQDGGARDGYT
TRBV6-6	-	ASTKWGLAGQETQY
TRBV27	-	ASLAGVNTGELF